This TCR beta chain was sequenced for a study of T-cell memory formation after mild COVID-19. The CDR3 has 11 amino acids. Trimming pared 3 bases from V and 0 bases from J, leaving 2 bases between. The germline CDR1 and CDR2 sequences are SQVTM and ANQGSEA. This clonotype turned up a few times. MiXCR, applied by TCRdb to the 5' RACE reads, yields one record per CDR3 protein. The sample yields approximately 250,000 distinct CDR3 sequences, over 15% seen once. The sequence was collected from a man younger than 35 who had mild COVID-19 (a few samples of this study predate the infection). Cell type and time point are not known. The gene calls are TRBV29-1 and TRBJ1-1; no firm D call. Sequenced material: PBMCs or a T cell subset sorted from them (not recorded which). CDR3 DNA sequence: TGCAGCGTTGAGTTGAACACTGAAGCTTTCTTT. It is translated as CSVELNTEAFF.